Included here is one T cell receptor (beta chain) sequence, with context. Germline lookup yields CDR1 MNHNS and CDR2 SASEGT. This CDR3 contains 15 residues. V lost 7 bases to trimming and J lost 4 bases; unmatched junction nucleotides: 10. The data were produced by immunoSEQ multiplex PCR, yet TCRdb's version contains in-frame clones alone and is incomplete. Of approximately 2,300,000 clones listed, 85% to 95% are singletons. This sample is part of a study of shared clonotypes between healthy human individuals. The rearrangement uses TRBV6-1 and TRBJ2-5, with 9 nucleotides matching TRBD1. The receptor was isolated from a man aged 18 to 29 in good health. Some clones in this sample may be carry-over from other donors' samples. Sequenced sample: naive CD4+ T cells from PBMCs. Subset given: CD45RA+ positively selected. CDR3 sequence reads: CASNPRTGDAETQYF. The CDR3, as DNA: TGTGCCAGCAACCCGAGGACAGGGGACGCAGAGACCCAGTACTTC.